These T cell receptor beta chains were read from a single sample in a study of blood T cell repertoires in COVID-19. TCRdb's table, derived via immunoSEQ multiplex PCR, lists solely in-frame clones and lacks some. The repertoire has some 290,000 clones, approximately 86% of them found once; the top ten carry about 2%. The specimen sequenced was peripheral blood. Receptor source: a woman aged 50 to 65 who had recovered from COVID-19. Both conserved end residues are part of each CDR3. The D gene is left open where the match is weak. Not every row has a clone size; where given, it reads once, few, many or a size class.

TRBJ1-1	-	TRBV19	-	TGTGCCAGTACCGTGACGGGGGGAGCTGAAGCTTTCTTT	CASTVTGGAEAFF
TRBJ1-1	TRBD1	TRBV7-2	-	TGTGCCAGCAGCTGGTCCGGGACAGGGGTTTATGATATGAACACTGAAGCTTTCTTT	CASSWSGTGVYDMNTEAFF
TRBJ2-5	-	TRBV4-1	-	TGCGCCAGCAGCCAAGATTGGGAGGAGACCCAGTACTTC	CASSQDWEETQYF
TRBJ2-7	TRBD1	TRBV28	-	TGTGCCAGCAGTTCAGGAGCCCCGGGACAGGGAGGCTCAACCTACGAGCAGTACTTC	CASSSGAPGQGGSTYEQYF
TRBJ1-3	-	TRBV5-6	once	TGTGCCAGCAGCCCCGACCGGGGGGTTGGAAACACCATATATTTT	CASSPDRGVGNTIYF
TRBJ1-2	-	TRBV2	-	TGTGCCAGCAGGGGACAACGCGGCTACACCTTC	CASRGQRGYTF
TRBJ1-2	-	TRBV4-3	once	TGCGCCAGCAGCCAAGATCTGGGCAGCCCCTACTATGGCTACACCTTC	CASSQDLGSPYYGYTF
TRBJ1-3	-	TRBV5-1	-	TGCGCCAGCAGCTTGGGACAGGCCCTTGGAAACACCATATATTTT	CASSLGQALGNTIYF
TRBJ1-1	-	TRBV6-2/TRBV6-3	-	TGTGCCAGCAGTTCTCAGGGTGACACTGAAGCTTTCTTT	CASSSQGDTEAFF
TRBJ2-3	TRBD2	TRBV29-1	-	TGCAGCGTTTCATTCTCTAGCGGGGGGGGAGGAGATACGCAGTATTTT	CSVSFSSGGGGDTQYF
TRBJ2-3	-	TRBV7-9	few	TGTGCCAGCAGCCAAGGGGTCAGTTATACCACAGATACGCAGTATTTT	CASSQGVSYTTDTQYF
TRBJ2-3	TRBD2	TRBV19	-	TGTGCCAGTAGTACCCGTAGCGGGAGGCTCAGCACAGATACGCAGTATTTT	CASSTRSGRLSTDTQYF
TRBJ1-3	TRBD1	TRBV5-1	-	TGCGCCAGCAGCTTGGGGGACAGGGGCCCTGGAAACACCATATATTTT	CASSLGDRGPGNTIYF
TRBJ1-1	TRBD1	TRBV3-1/TRBV3-2	-	TGTGCCAGCAGCCGTCACCGCAGGGGGGAGACTGAAGCTTTCTTT	CASSRHRRGETEAFF
TRBJ1-1	TRBD1	TRBV9	-	TGTGCCAGCAGCACTGGGACAGGGTGGACTGAAGCTTTCTTT	CASSTGTGWTEAFF
TRBJ2-2	-	TRBV7-8	-	TGTGCCAGCAGCCAGGTCGGACACCTGCCCGGGGAGCTGTTTTTT	CASSQVGHLPGELFF
TRBJ1-2	-	TRBV5-1	-	TGCGCCAGCAGACCTCCCCTCCAGGGTAACTATGGCTACACCTTC	CASRPPLQGNYGYTF
TRBJ2-1	-	TRBV30	once	TGTGCCTGGAGTGATGGAGGGAACGCCTACAATGAGCAGTTCTTC	CAWSDGGNAYNEQFF
TRBJ1-5	-	TRBV7-6	-	TGTGCCAGCAGCTTAGACTCTAGCAATCAGCCCCAGCATTTT	CASSLDSSNQPQHF
TRBJ1-3	TRBD1	TRBV3-1/TRBV3-2	-	TGTGCCAGCAGCCAGGGGACAGGCGCTGGAAACACCATATATTTT	CASSQGTGAGNTIYF
TRBJ2-7	-	TRBV11-2	-	TGTGCCAGCAGCTTAGAGAGGTCCGGGAACTACGAGCAGTACTTC	CASSLERSGNYEQYF
TRBJ1-1	TRBD1	TRBV28	-	TGTGCCAGCAGTTTAAACAGGGGGGCTTTCTTT	CASSLNRGAFF
TRBJ2-7	-	TRBV19	-	TGTGCCAGTAGTATACAACAGGGCAGTGGCTACGAGCAGTACTTC	CASSIQQGSGYEQYF
TRBJ2-7	-	TRBV19	-	TGTGCCAGTAGTATCCGGTGGGGGGTCTACGAGCAGTACTTC	CASSIRWGVYEQYF
TRBJ1-1	-	TRBV19	-	TGTGCCAGTAGTATCGGTTCTGTGGAAGCTTTCTTT	CASSIGSVEAFF
TRBJ1-2	-	TRBV7-2	-	TGTGCCAGCAGCTCAGGGGCATTGATCTATGGCTACACCTTC	CASSSGALIYGYTF
TRBJ2-7	TRBD2	TRBV5-5	-	TGTGCCAGCAGCTTCCGACTAGCGAGTTTCTACGAGCAGTACTTC	CASSFRLASFYEQYF
TRBJ2-5	TRBD2	TRBV19	-	TGTGCCAGTAGTATAGTAACTAGCGGCCAAGAGACCCAGTACTTC	CASSIVTSGQETQYF
TRBJ1-2	TRBD1	TRBV6-1	-	TGTGCCAGCAGTAAGGACAGGGACTATGGCTACACCTTC	CASSKDRDYGYTF
TRBJ2-7	-	TRBV6-5	-	TGTGCCAGCAGTTACTCAGTCCGGGACGAGCAGTACTTC	CASSYSVRDEQYF
TRBJ1-1	-	TRBV3-1/TRBV3-2	-	TGTGCCAGCAGCCAAGATCCCGGGGGGGGCACTGAAGCTTTCTTT	CASSQDPGGGTEAFF
TRBJ2-3	TRBD2	TRBV4-2	-	TGTGCCAGCAGCCCCCTGGGCCTAGCGGGAGTGGCGGGCACAGATACGCAGTATTTT	CASSPLGLAGVAGTDTQYF
TRBJ2-1	-	TRBV29-1	-	TGCAGTAAGACGGGGGGCGGTGAGCAGTTCTTC	CSKTGGGEQFF
TRBJ2-3	TRBD2	TRBV2	-	TGTGCCAGCCAGGGACTAGACTTTTCGGATACGCAGTATTTT	CASQGLDFSDTQYF
TRBJ1-1	-	TRBV7-3	few	TGTGCCAGCAGCTCGGGGAACGTGAACACTGAAGCTTTCTTT	CASSSGNVNTEAFF
TRBJ1-2	TRBD1	TRBV5-1	-	TGCGCCAGCAGCCCTAACGCCAGACAGGGTACCTATGGCTACACCTTC	CASSPNARQGTYGYTF
TRBJ1-2	TRBD1	TRBV10-3	-	TGTGCCATCAGTGCCACGGGACAGGGCCATGGCTACACCTTC	CAISATGQGHGYTF
TRBJ1-1	TRBD1	TRBV30	once	TGTGCCTGGGGACAGGCGAACACTGAAGCTTTCTTT	CAWGQANTEAFF
TRBJ2-1	TRBD2	TRBV10-3	-	TGTGCCATCAGAGTCCAGGCAGCGGGGGCCCCCAGCTCCTACAATGAGCAGTTCTTC	CAIRVQAAGAPSSYNEQFF
TRBJ2-2	TRBD1	TRBV6-5	-	TGTGCCAGCAGCGGACAGGGCGCTTATATCGGGGAGCTGTTTTTT	CASSGQGAYIGELFF
TRBJ1-1	-	TRBV19	-	TGTGCCAGTAGTATAGTGAGCGCTGAAGCTTTCTTT	CASSIVSAEAFF